This TCR beta chain stems from a study of beta chain features in type 1 diabetes. Whole-study results and caveats: Moderate yet significant TCRB CDR3 shortening was seen in Type 1 diabetes patients in all four CD4+ subsets. Cells with high TCR expression could be over-represented when cDNA is sequenced.

This clone was seen more than once but under ten times. Its antigen is unidentified. Investigators reverse transcribed all isolated RNA, so they sequenced expressed TCRB transcripts. Profiling relied on immunoSEQ multiplex PCR, and the TCRdb table lists in-frame clones only, not all of them. Of about 170,000 clones listed, around 7.9% are singletons. The CDR3 contains 13 residues. Deletions cut 5 bases from V and 8 bases from J, with 13 bases between. Per germline, CDR1 SNHLY and CDR2 FYNNEI. The rearrangement uses TRBV2 and TRBJ2-1; a possible D gene is TRBD2 (6 bases). The sequence was collected from a man between 18 and 35 years old with type 1 diabetes. Sequencing input: central memory CD4+ T cells from blood. In DNA, the CDR3 is TGTGCCAGCAGTATGACTAGTGGCGATGAGCAGTTCTTC. This translates into CASSMTSGDEQFF.